These 24 T cell receptor beta chains were all obtained from the same sample, sequenced in a study of T cells in Graves' hyperthyroidism and ophthalmopathy. RNA transcripts gave rise to amplified TCR beta CDR3 regions. The HTBI primer set drove a first-round RT-PCR of the TCR CDR3. TCRdb processed the multiplex PCR reads anew with MiXCR; each CDR3 protein has one entry. The sample consists of over 300,000 distinct CDR3 sequences, around 14% of them appearing once. Sequenced sample: blood. Receptor source: a woman aged 55 to 70 with Graves' hyperthyroidism.

Comments on this clonotype: This CDR3 is missing its conserved last phenylalanine or tryptophan, likely due to a read error. V usage is TRBV6-5 and J usage is TRBJ1-1; D is unclear. The CDR3 has 14 amino acids. The germline V gene encodes CDR1 MNHEY and CDR2 SVGAGI. The CDR3 protein is CASSYRRVIAEAFL. The DNA of the CDR3 is TGTGCTAGCAGTTACCGTCGTGTCATCGCTGAAGCTTTCCTT.

This clonotype was found many times. The chain carries TRBV5-1 and TRBJ1-2, with 8 nucleotides matching TRBD1. V was clipped by 4 bases and J by 2 bases; unmatched bases: 10. Germline CDR1 and CDR2: SGHRS and YFSETQ. There are 16 residues in the CDR3. The CDR3 region is CASSPTPGQVNYGYTF. CDR3 in DNA: TGCGCCAGCAGCCCAACTCCGGGACAGGTGAACTATGGCTACACCTTC.

This clonotype has a count of ten or more. The chain is built from TRBV7-9 and TRBJ2-1; D is ambiguous. Deletions cut 1 base from V and 2 bases from J, with 9 bases between. The CDR3 length is 15 residues. Germline assignment: CDR1 SEHNR and CDR2 FQNEAQ (reference sequence). The DNA of the CDR3 is TGTGCCAGCAGCTTAGTGCTAGAGCCCTACAATGAGCAGTTCTTC. It translates to CASSLVLEPYNEQFF.

This clonotype was seen at least ten times. The gene calls are TRBV20-1 and TRBJ1-2; D unresolved. The germline CDR1 and CDR2 sequences are DFQATT and SNEGSKA (reference sequence). The CDR3 runs 12 residues. V was cut by 3 bases and J by 4 bases, with 9 bases left in between. Here the CDR3 reads CSARAQIYGYTF. The CDR3 region has the DNA TGCAGTGCTAGGGCACAGATCTATGGCTACACCTTC.

This clonotype was recorded a few times. The chain joins TRBV20-1 to TRBJ2-7, with D maybe TRBD1 (5 bases). This CDR3 has 14 amino acids. Looked up from germline, CDR1 is DFQATT and CDR2 is SNEGSKA (reference sequence). Trimming removed 1 base at V and 7 bases at J, with 17 bases between. In DNA, the CDR3 is TGCAGTGCTAGAGCCTGCAGGGTGTCGCGAGAGCAGTACTTC. Protein product: CSARACRVSREQYF.

The V call is TRBV19, the J call TRBJ1-2; D gene unclear. Looked up from germline, CDR1 is LNHDA and CDR2 is SQIVND (reference sequence). Between the trimmed V and J ends, which lost 3 bases and 0 bases, there was a span of 11 bases. This CDR3 comprises 15 residues. The CDR3 DNA sequence: TGTGCCAGTAGTATCCCCTACGGACCTAACTATGGCTACACCTTC. Amino acid sequence: CASSIPYGPNYGYTF.

This clonotype was seen at least ten times. The chain couples TRBV5-5 to TRBJ1-1; weak D call: TRBD1 (6 bases). The V end lost 2 bases, the J end lost 4 bases, and 9 bases lay between the germline ends. This CDR3 has 13 residues. Germline values: CDR1 SGHKS, CDR2 YYEKEE (reference sequence). Here the CDR3 DNA reads TGTGCCAGCAGCTTCCAGGGGAGCACTGAAGCTTTCTTT. Translation gives CASSFQGSTEAFF.

At least ten counts were recorded for this clonotype. This chain connects TRBV3-1 to TRBJ2-5, with D unresolved. CDR1 and CDR2 (germline): LGHDT, YNNKEL (reference sequence). V lost 4 bases to trimming and J lost 1 base, with 10 bases between them. This CDR3 spans 14 amino acids. The CDR3 coding sequence is TGTGCCAGCAGCCGCCCGGGTGGCCAAGAGACCCAGTACTTC. Translated: CASSRPGGQETQYF.

CDR3 protein: CASSSAAGGGSNEQFF. The CDR3, as DNA: TGCGCCAGCAGCTCCGCAGCGGGAGGAGGGTCAAATGAGCAGTTCTTC. V and J are TRBV5-1 and TRBJ2-1; 9 bases are shared with TRBD2. Germline CDR1 reads SGHRS; CDR2 reads YFSETQ. The CDR3 is made up of 16 amino acids. V was pared by 3 bases and J by 7 bases, with 11 bases of the junction left unmatched.

This clonotype was counted at least ten times. As DNA, the CDR3 is TGTGCCAGCAGTTTGGGACGGGGGAACACTGAAGCTTTCTTT. Protein sequence: CASSLGRGNTEAFF. The chain uses TRBV6-1 and TRBJ1-1; D is possibly TRBD1 (5 bases). The CDR3 runs 14 residues. Trimming shortened V by 5 bases and J by 1 base, and 11 bases separated the two germline ends. Germline assignment: CDR1 MNHNS and CDR2 SASEGT.

This clonotype has a handful of counts. The rearrangement uses TRBV30 and TRBJ2-5; TRBD2 is a possible D gene (6 bases). Trimming shortened V by 2 bases and J by 7 bases, and 8 bases separated the two germline ends. The CDR3 covers 11 residues. Germline CDR1 is GTSNPN and CDR2 is SVGIG (reference sequence). The DNA for the CDR3 is TGTGCCTGGAGTCGGGGAGGGACCCAGTACTTC. Translation gives CAWSRGGTQYF.

In this sample, this clonotype turned up many times. This chain joins TRBV20-1 and TRBJ1-2, with D tentatively TRBD1 (6 bases). Germline V gives CDR1 DFQATT, CDR2 SNEGSKA (reference sequence). The CDR3 is 10 residues long. CDR3 loop: CSAPGAGYTF. In nucleotides, the CDR3 is TGCAGCGCCCCGGGGGCTGGCTACACCTTC.

This clonotype was picked up many times. The genes are TRBV3-1 and TRBJ1-2; 10 bases are shared with TRBD1. In germline, CDR1 is LGHDT, CDR2 YNNKEL (reference sequence). J gave up 7 bases and V 0 bases, and 5 bases lay outside the gene matches. CDR3 size: 15 residues. The CDR3 DNA sequence: TGTGCCAGCAGCCAAGATCTTGGGACAGGGGTTGGCTACACCTTC. It is translated as CASSQDLGTGVGYTF. Supplemented by reference TRBV3-1 and TRBJ1-2, the full variable domain reads DTAVSQTPKYLVTQMGNDKSIKCEQNLGHDTMYWYKQDSKKFLKIMFSYNNKELIINETVPNRFSPKSPDKAHLNLHINSLELGDSAVYFCASSQDLGTGVGYTFGSGTRLTVV.

This clonotype occurred many times. The chain employs TRBV7-3 and TRBJ2-1; 9 bases align to TRBD2. The germline gives CDR1 SGHTA, CDR2 FQGTGA. The CDR3 runs to 15 residues. With V trimmed by 5 bases and J by 9 bases, 11 bases remained unmatched. The CDR3 region has the DNA TGTGCCAGCAGCCCCAGGGGCGGGAGGGAGCCTGAGCAGTTCTTC. Translation: CASSPRGGREPEQFF.

This clonotype was picked up many times. V and J are TRBV30 and TRBJ1-2; 8 bases are a match to TRBD1. Germline loops: CDR1 GTSNPN, CDR2 SVGIG (reference sequence). With V trimmed by 3 bases and J by 1 base, 4 bases remained unmatched. This CDR3 comprises 14 residues. CDR3 region: CAWRKTGVNYGYTF. CDR3 bases: TGTGCCTGGAGGAAGACAGGGGTTAACTATGGCTACACCTTC.

This clonotype was counted at least ten times. The gene calls are TRBV11-3 and TRBJ2-1, with TRBD2 identical over 10 bases. The CDR3 totals 17 residues. V lost 1 base to trimming and J lost 8 bases; unmatched junction nucleotides: 11. Germline V gives CDR1 SGHNT, CDR2 YENEEA. Here the CDR3 reads CASSLGRASGRVDEQFF. The CDR3 nucleotides are TGTGCCAGCAGCTTAGGACGGGCTAGCGGGAGAGTGGATGAGCAGTTCTTC.

This clonotype was seen repeatedly, ten times or more. The rearrangement uses TRBV12-5 and TRBJ1-5; D is possibly TRBD1 (5 bases). This CDR3 is built from 20 residues. In germline, CDR1 is LGHNT, CDR2 FRNRAP. V lost 2 bases to trimming and J lost 2 bases, with 25 bases between them. The CDR3 sequence is CASGLKIPGTHRAGNQPQHF. The CDR3, as DNA: TGTGCTAGTGGTTTGAAGATCCCCGGGACCCACCGGGCGGGCAATCAGCCCCAGCATTTT.

The V gene is TRBV30, the J gene TRBJ2-1; D could derive from TRBD1 or TRBD2 (5 bases each). Looked up from germline, CDR1 is GTSNPN and CDR2 is SVGIG (reference sequence). The CDR3 is 14 residues long. Trimming stripped 4 bases from V and 2 bases from J, with 12 bases between. The CDR3 nucleotides read TGTGCCTGGAATCCTACGGGACCCTACAATGAGCAGTTCTTC. It yields the protein CAWNPTGPYNEQFF.

This clonotype was counted ten times or more. The chain recombines TRBV12-3 or TRBV12-4 with TRBJ2-7; 13 nucleotides align to TRBD2. The CDR3 consists of 16 residues. V dropped 4 bases and J dropped 6; count of bases not matched to a gene: 9. CDR3 nucleotides: TGTGCCAGCAGTTCCCCAGGGACTAGCGGGATAGGCGAGCAGTACTTC. It is translated as CASSSPGTSGIGEQYF.

This clonotype has a count of ten or more. The chain carries TRBV20-1 and TRBJ2-3; 13 bases match TRBD2. V dropped 0 bases and J dropped 2; count of bases not matched to a gene: 5. This CDR3 has 17 residues. The germline gives CDR1 DFQATT, CDR2 SNEGSKA (reference sequence). Here the CDR3 DNA reads TGCAGTGCTAGAGACCAGGGACTAGCGGGGACCACAGATACGCAGTATTTT. Protein sequence: CSARDQGLAGTTDTQYF.

This clonotype was seen at least ten times. The chain links TRBV6-5 to TRBJ2-7; perhaps TRBD2 as D (5 bases). The CDR3 is made up of 15 amino acids. The germline V gene has CDR1 MNHEY and CDR2 SVGAGI. V was trimmed by 0 bases and J by 6 bases, leaving 15 bases between them. DNA of the CDR3: TGTGCCAGCAGTTACTCGGTTCTCGGGGATTCCGAGCAGTACTTC. Its protein is CASSYSVLGDSEQYF.

This clonotype was seen a few times. This chain links TRBV7-2 with TRBJ2-7; TRBD2 aligns across 8 bases. V dropped 4 bases and J dropped 1; count of bases not matched to a gene: 3. The CDR3 runs to 14 residues. From germline, CDR1 is SGHTA and CDR2 FQGNSA. CDR3 in DNA: TGTGCCAGCAGCTATCTAGCGGGTTCCTACGAGCAGTACTTC. This translates into CASSYLAGSYEQYF.

This clonotype showed up many times. This chain links TRBV2 with TRBJ2-4; D unclear. This CDR3 has 18 residues. V was clipped by 1 base and J by 0 bases, with 16 bases between them. Germline V gives CDR1 SNHLY, CDR2 FYNNEI. The CDR3 sequence is CASSEVAGVTLAKNIQYF. The CDR3 nucleotides are TGTGCCAGCAGTGAAGTCGCAGGCGTTACTCTAGCCAAAAACATTCAGTACTTC.

This clonotype was picked up many times. The chain employs TRBV6-2 or TRBV6-3 and TRBJ2-2, with TRBD2 matching over 8 bases. The CDR3 consists of 15 residues. V gave up 5 bases and J gave up 5 bases; unmatched junction bases: 7. Germline V gives CDR1 MNHEY, CDR2 SVGEGT. The CDR3 coding sequence is TGTGCCAGCAGTAAGGGACTAGGGGGGACCGGGGAGCTGTTTTTT. It is translated as CASSKGLGGTGELFF.